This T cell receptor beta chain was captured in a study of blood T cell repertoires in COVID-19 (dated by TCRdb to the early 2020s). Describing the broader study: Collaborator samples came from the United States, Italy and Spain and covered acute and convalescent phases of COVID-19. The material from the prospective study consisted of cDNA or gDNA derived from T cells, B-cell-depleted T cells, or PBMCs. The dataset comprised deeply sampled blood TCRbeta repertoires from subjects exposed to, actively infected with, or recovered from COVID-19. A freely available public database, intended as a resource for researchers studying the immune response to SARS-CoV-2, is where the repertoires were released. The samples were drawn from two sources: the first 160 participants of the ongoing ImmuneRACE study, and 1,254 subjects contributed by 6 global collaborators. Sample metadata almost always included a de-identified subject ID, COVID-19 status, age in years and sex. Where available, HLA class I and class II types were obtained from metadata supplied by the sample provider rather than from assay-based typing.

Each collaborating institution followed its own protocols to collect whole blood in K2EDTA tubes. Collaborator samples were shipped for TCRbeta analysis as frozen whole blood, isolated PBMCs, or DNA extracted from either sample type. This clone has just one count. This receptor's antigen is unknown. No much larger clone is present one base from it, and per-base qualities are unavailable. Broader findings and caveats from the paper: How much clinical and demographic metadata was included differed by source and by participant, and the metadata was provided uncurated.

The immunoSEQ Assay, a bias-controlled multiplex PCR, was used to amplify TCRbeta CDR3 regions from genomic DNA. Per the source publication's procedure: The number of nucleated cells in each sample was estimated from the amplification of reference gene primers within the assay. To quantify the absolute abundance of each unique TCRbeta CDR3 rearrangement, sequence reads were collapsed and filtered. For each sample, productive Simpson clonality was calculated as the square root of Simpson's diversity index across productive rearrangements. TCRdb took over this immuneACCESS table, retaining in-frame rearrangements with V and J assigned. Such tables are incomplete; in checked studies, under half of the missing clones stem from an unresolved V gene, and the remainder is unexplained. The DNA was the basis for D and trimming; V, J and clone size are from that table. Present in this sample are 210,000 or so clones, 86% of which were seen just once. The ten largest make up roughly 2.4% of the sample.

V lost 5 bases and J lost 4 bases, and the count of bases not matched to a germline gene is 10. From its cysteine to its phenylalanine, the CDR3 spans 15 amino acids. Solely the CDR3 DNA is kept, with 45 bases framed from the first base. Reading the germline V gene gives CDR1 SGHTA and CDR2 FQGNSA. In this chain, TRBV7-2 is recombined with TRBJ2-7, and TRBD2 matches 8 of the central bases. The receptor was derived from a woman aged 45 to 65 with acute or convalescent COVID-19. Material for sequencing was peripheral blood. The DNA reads TGTGCCAGCAGCGGAACCGGGACTAGAAATTACGAGCAGTACTTC. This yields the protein CASSGTGTRNYEQYF.